This T cell receptor beta chain comes out of a study of control samples from healthy donors and cancer patients. Sequenced by immunoSEQ multiplex PCR; TCRdb stores in-frame clones only, minus some. The sample records around 30,000 clones, around 93% being singletons. Trimming shortened V by 1 base and J by 10 bases, and 16 bases separated the two germline ends. The CDR3 covers 14 residues. Germline V gives CDR1 LNHDA, CDR2 SQIVND (reference sequence). This clonotype originated in a man in his forties with colorectal cancer. Sample: PBMCs. The chain couples TRBV19 to TRBJ1-1; D is perhaps TRBD1 (6 bases). The CDR3 spells CASSIVGGEKGAFF. The CDR3 DNA reads as TGTGCCAGTAGTATAGTTGGGGGCGAGAAGGGAGCTTTCTTT.